This TCR beta chain was observed in a study of cytomegalovirus exposure and HLA in healthy donors. Study results and limitations: Apparent HLA restriction characterized most CMV-associated TCR beta chains in a later analysis. Cytomegalovirus association was assigned to more than 150 TCR beta chains.

The sample holds one count of this clone. The target antigen is unknown. Both 60 Vbeta primers and 13 Jbeta primers went into the PCR. Using immunoSEQ multiplex PCR, the repertoire was profiled, and TCRdb retains in-frame clones only, with some absent. Of 150,000 to 200,000 clones in the sample, over 60% were seen once. The germline V gene has CDR1 PRHDT and CDR2 FYEKMQ (reference sequence). V dropped 3 bases and J dropped 9; count of bases not matched to a gene: 8. CDR3 length: 14 amino acids. The rearrangement joins TRBV13 to TRBJ2-1, with 7 positions matching TRBD1. What was sequenced was PBMCs. The source of this sequence is a woman in her 50s in good health and CMV-seropositive. The CDR3 region is CASSFDRAPPEQFF. The CDR3 DNA follows: TGTGCCAGCAGCTTCGACAGGGCCCCGCCTGAGCAGTTCTTC.